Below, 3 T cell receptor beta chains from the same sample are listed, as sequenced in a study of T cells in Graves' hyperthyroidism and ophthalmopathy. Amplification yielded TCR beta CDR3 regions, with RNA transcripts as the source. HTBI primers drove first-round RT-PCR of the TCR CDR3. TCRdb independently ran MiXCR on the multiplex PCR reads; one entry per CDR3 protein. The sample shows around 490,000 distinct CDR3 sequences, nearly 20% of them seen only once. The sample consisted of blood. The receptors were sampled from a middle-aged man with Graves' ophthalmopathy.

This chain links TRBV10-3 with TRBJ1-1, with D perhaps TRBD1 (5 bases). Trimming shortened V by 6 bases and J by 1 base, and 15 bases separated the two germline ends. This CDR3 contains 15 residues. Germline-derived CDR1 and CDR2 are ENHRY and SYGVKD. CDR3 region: CAISEPGGENTEAFF. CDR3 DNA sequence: TGTGCCATCAGCGAGCCCGGGGGGGAGAACACTGAAGCTTTCTTT.

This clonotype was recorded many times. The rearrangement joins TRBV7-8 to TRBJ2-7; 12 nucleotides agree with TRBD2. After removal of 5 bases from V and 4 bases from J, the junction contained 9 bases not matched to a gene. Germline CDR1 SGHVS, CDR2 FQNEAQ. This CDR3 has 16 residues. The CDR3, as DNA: TGTGCCAGCAGCCTGGGACTAGCGGGTACCCTATACGAGCAGTACTTC. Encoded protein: CASSLGLAGTLYEQYF.

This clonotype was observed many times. This CDR3 is CASSSLGRTGELFF. CDR3 nucleotides: TGTGCCAGCAGTTCCCTGGGGAGGACCGGGGAGCTGTTTTTT. The chain recombines TRBV28 with TRBJ2-2, with D perhaps TRBD2 (6 bases). CDR1 and CDR2 from the germline V gene are MDHEN and SYDVKM. V lost 4 bases and J 5 bases, leaving 11 bases between the germline ends. The CDR3 runs to 14 residues.